What follows describes a single T cell receptor beta chain. This sample stems from a study of control samples from healthy donors and cancer patients. Some clones are missing from TCRdb's copy, which holds only in-frame ones; the method was immunoSEQ multiplex PCR. The table includes more than 100,000 clones, around 90% detected once. The source is a man aged 18 to 29 in good health. Source material: blood.

CDR3 in amino acids: CASSPGSYNEQFF. CDR3 DNA: TGTGCCAGCAGTCCCGGTTCCTACAATGAGCAGTTCTTC. V usage is TRBV6-5 and J usage is TRBJ2-1; D uncertain. Germline V CDR1 and CDR2: MNHEY, SVGAGI. V gave up 5 bases and J gave up 1 base, with 6 bases separating them. This CDR3 region has 13 residues.